Included here is one T cell receptor (beta chain) sequence, with context. Its antigen is still unknown. The record has no base qualities; no much larger clone is one base away. The sample comes from a study of shared clonotypes between healthy human individuals (dated by TCRdb to between 2020 and 2021). Study-wide context: The cohort comprised two women and a few men aged 18 to 49 years. For each donor, CD4 naive and CD4 memory were each given three plates, CD8 naive was given two plates, and CD8 memory was given one plate. To estimate repertoire size and how much clonotype sharing occurs between individuals, the study deeply sequenced the blood TCR repertoires of a handful of healthy adults. To increase sequencing depth and limit assay-specific biases, TCR repertoire library preparation and sequencing were carried out by different laboratories using diverse techniques. Per donor, leukapheresis produced somewhere between about 0.94 and 9.5 billion PBMCs. The paper's findings and limits, for the study overall: Sampling was restricted to blood, and TCR repertoires in tissue are likely to differ from TCR repertoires in blood. Approximately 5% of naive CD4, 3% to 3.5% of naive CD8, about 2.4% of memory CD4, and 0.35% to 0.5% of memory CD8 clonotypes were shared across several donors. Compared with non-shared clonotypes, the clonotypes found in all four sorted-subset donors had higher generation probabilities. Incomplete sequencing was indicated by rarefaction of sorted-subset datasets, despite the large sequencing depth. The genetic and exposure-history diversity represented was limited by the small number of donors. Pairwise subsampling led to the expectation that sequencing depth would affect the degree of clonotype sharing among donors. Naive subsets generally had larger estimated clonotype richness than memory subsets.

CD8 naive samples consisted of CD45RO-negative cells that were positively selected for CCR7, yielding a CD45RA+CCR7+ population without TemRA cells. Healthy HIV-negative adults with no recently reported acute infections or vaccinations were included as donors. Only Caucasian adults living in Nashville, Tennessee, USA were represented among the donors. After blood collection by leukapheresis, PBMCs were isolated using Ficoll-Histopaque density gradient centrifugation and then cryopreserved in the vapor phase of liquid nitrogen. Purity and quantity of every magnetically sorted T cell population were checked by analytical flow cytometry. Each sorted fraction had its genomic DNA isolated and then quantified by UV absorbance on a Nanodrop 2000c. Using the deep immunoSEQ assay, TCR CDR3 regions were amplified from genomic DNA by multiplex PCR. For each cell subset, the extracted genomic DNA was distributed evenly across all wells of several immunoSEQ 96-well plates, and each plate served as one replicate. For sorted subsets, approximately 200 ng of genomic DNA, equivalent to around 31,000 T cell genomes, went into each replicate PCR. Purified libraries were measured with a Qubit 3.0 fluorometer, size-checked on a Bioanalyzer 2100, and measured again with the KAPA Library Quantification kit. A separate single-read 150-cycle Illumina NextSeq 550 flow cell was used to sequence each immunoSEQ 96-well plate. In the paper's pipeline: The immunoSEQ output contained only junctional sequences without quality scores, so filtering could not match that applied to full-length reads. Sequences were annotated with PyIR, a Python wrapper for IgBLAST v1.9, using IMGT germline references to assign V/J genes and CDR3. Reads were filtered out if the reads had weak V/J assignments (E-value above 1e-6), no CDR3, stop codons, out-of-frame junctions, or ambiguous translated residues. A V3J clonotype was defined by an identical inferred V gene, J gene, and CDR3 amino acid sequence. To compute the percentage overlap between repertoires, the number of shared unique clonotypes was divided by the size of the smaller repertoire. Richness of each repertoire was evaluated using RTK rarefaction, the Chao1 estimator, and Recon v2.1 estimates of unobserved clonotypes. OLGA was used to compute generation probabilities for all TCRbeta clonotypes that the gDNA method yielded from a handful of donors. TCRdb carries this immuneACCESS record with in-frame sequences only. Its versions omit some clonotypes, under half of them owing to an unresolved V gene in the studies checked, with the rest unexplained. V and J calls and clone size follow that table, whereas D and trimming were derived from the DNA. The sample profile shows just over 2,000,000 clones; approximately 94% of them were found once. The ten largest clones take up 0.85% to 1.2% of the sample.

CDR1 is given as LNHNV and CDR2 as YYDKDF, both from the germline V gene (reference sequence). From cysteine to phenylalanine, the CDR3 is 16 amino acids long. The DNA shown is the 48-base CDR3, in frame from base 1. At the junction V is shortened by 0 bases and J by 2 bases, with 14 bases in between. The clonotype was recovered from a man between 18 and 35 years old in good health. Sequencing used naive CD8+ T cells sorted from blood. The cell subset or site label for this specimen denotes: CD45RA+CCR7+. Recombination linked TRBV15 to TRBJ2-7; the D gene is perhaps TRBD1, on 6 matching bases. The CDR3 reads as follows: CATSRDREGTTYEQYF. The DNA sequence follows: TGTGCCACCAGCAGAGATCGGGAAGGGACAACCTACGAGCAGTACTTC.